This TCR beta chain is drawn from a study of CD8+ T cells in alopecia areata. Study-level information: The drug, oral tofacitinib, was given to treated patients at 5 to 10 mg twice daily. Tofacitinib continued for 6 to 18 months and was then withheld for 6 months. Whole-study results and caveats: TCR sharing was clearer in mice than between patients, perhaps partly owing to patient HLA diversity.

TCR sequencing used cDNA made by reverse transcription of extracted RNA. Sequencing was performed with immunoSEQ multiplex PCR; in TCRdb, only in-frame clones are kept and a portion is missing. The repertoire consists of 270,000 or so clones, with roughly 50% occurring once and the leading ten covering around 1.7%. Sample treatment: oral pan-JAK inhibitor, 5-10 mg twice daily. CDR1 and CDR2 from the germline V gene are KGHSH and LQKENI. The junction had 5 bases not matched to a gene; V was cut back by 3 bases and J by 3 bases. The CDR3 spans 15 residues. A note on this clone: Its antigen is not known.

Sequencing was performed on CD4+ T cells sorted from blood, taken at week 24, from a patient treated with tofacitinib. The clonotype comes from a human donor with alopecia areata. The chain recombines TRBV18 with TRBJ2-7; 10 bases are a match to TRBD1. This CDR3 is CASSPRDRGFYEQYF. CDR3 nucleotide sequence: TGTGCCAGCTCACCCCGGGACAGGGGATTCTACGAGCAGTACTTC. Together with reference TRBV18 and TRBJ2-7, the CDR3 gives the full variable domain: NAGVMQNPRHLVRRRGQEARLRCSPMKGHSHVYWYRQLPEEGLKFMVYLQKENIIDESGMPKERFSAEFPKEGPSILRIQQVVRGDSAAYFCASSPRDRGFYEQYFGPGTRLTVT.